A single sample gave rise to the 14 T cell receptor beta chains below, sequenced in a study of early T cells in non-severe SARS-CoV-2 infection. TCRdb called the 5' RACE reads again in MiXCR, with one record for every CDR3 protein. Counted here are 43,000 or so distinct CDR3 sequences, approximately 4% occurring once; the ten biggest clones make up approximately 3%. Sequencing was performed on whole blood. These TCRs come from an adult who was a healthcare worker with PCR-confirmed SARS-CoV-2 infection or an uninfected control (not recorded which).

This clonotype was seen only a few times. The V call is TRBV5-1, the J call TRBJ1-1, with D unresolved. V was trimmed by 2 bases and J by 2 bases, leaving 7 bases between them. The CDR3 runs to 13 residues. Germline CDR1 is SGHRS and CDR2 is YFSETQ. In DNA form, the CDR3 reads TGCGCCAGCAGCTTCAAGGGAAACACTGAAGCTTTCTTT. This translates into CASSFKGNTEAFF. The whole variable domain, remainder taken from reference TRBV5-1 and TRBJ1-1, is KAGVTQTPRYLIKTRGQQVTLSCSPISGHRSVSWYQQTPGQGLQFLFEYFSETQRNKGNFPGRFSGRQFSNSRSEMNVSTLELGDSALYLCASSFKGNTEAFFGQGTRLTVV.

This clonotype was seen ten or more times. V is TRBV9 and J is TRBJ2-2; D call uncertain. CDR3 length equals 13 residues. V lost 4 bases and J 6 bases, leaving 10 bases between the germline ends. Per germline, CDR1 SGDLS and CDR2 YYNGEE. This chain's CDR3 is CASSPDPSGELFF. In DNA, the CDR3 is TGTGCCAGCAGCCCCGATCCCTCCGGGGAGCTGTTTTTT.

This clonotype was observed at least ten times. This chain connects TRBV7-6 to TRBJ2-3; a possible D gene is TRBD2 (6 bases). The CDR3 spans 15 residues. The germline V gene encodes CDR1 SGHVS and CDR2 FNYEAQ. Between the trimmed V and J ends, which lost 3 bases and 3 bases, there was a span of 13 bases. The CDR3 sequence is CASSFLYGGTDTQYF. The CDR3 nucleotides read TGTGCCAGCAGCTTCCTGTACGGAGGGACAGATACGCAGTATTTT.

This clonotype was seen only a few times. CDR3 bases: TGCAGTGCATCGGGAGAGTCCTACAATGAGCAGTTCTTC. Translated, it gives CSASGESYNEQFF. The V call is TRBV20-1, the J call TRBJ2-1; the D gene is possibly TRBD2 (6 bases). CDR3 length: 13 residues. Germline CDR1 is DFQATT and CDR2 is SNEGSKA (reference sequence). V lost 6 bases to trimming and J lost 1 base, with 10 bases between them.

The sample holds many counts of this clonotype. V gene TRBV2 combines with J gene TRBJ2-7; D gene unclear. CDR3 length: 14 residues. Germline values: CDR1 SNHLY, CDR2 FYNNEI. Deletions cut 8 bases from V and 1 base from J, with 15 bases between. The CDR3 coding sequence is TGTGCCAGCTCAACCGACCACTATTCCTACGAGCAGTACTTC. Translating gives CASSTDHYSYEQYF.

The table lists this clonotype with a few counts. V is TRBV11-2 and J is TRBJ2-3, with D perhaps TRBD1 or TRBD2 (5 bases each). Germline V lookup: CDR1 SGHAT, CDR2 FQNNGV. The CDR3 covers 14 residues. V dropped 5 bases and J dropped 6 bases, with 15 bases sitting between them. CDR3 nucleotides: TGTGCCAGCAGCGCCCGGGACCCCCAGGATACGCAGTATTTT. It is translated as CASSARDPQDTQYF. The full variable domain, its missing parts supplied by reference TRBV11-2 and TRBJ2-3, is EAGVAQSPRYKIIEKRQSVAFWCNPISGHATLYWYQQILGQGPKLLIQFQNNGVVDDSQLPKDRFSAERLKGVDSTLKIQPAKLEDSAVYLCASSARDPQDTQYFGPGTRLTVL.

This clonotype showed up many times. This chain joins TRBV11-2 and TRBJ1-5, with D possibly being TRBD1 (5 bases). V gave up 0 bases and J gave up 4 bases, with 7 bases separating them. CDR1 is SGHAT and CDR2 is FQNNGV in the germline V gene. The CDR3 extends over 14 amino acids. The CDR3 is CASSLDQGNQPQHF. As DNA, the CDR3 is TGTGCCAGCAGCTTAGATCAGGGAAATCAGCCCCAGCATTTT.

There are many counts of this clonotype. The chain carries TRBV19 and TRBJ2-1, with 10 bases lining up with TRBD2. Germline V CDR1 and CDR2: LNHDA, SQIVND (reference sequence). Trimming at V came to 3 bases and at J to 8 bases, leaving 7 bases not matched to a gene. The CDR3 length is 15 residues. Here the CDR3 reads CASSIPSGGLDEQFF. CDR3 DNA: TGTGCCAGTAGTATCCCTAGCGGGGGCTTAGATGAGCAGTTCTTC.

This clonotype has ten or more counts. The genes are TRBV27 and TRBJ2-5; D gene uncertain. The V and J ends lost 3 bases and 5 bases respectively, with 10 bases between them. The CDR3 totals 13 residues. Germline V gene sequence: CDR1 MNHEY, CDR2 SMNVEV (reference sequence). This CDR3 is CASSLRQAETQYF. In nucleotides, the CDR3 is TGTGCCAGCAGTTTGAGGCAGGCCGAGACCCAGTACTTC.

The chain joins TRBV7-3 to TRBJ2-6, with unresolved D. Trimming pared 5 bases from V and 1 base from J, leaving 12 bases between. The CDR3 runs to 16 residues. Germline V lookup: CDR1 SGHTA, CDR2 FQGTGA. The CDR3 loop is CASSLHTRSGANVLTF. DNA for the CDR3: TGTGCCAGCAGCCTCCACACACGGTCTGGGGCCAACGTCCTGACTTTC. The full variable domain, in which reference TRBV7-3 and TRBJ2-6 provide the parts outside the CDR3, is GAGVSQTPSNKVTEKGKYVELRCDPISGHTALYWYRQSLGQGPEFLIYFQGTGAADDSGLPNDRFFAVRPEGSVSTLKIQRTERGDSAVYLCASSLHTRSGANVLTFGAGSRLTVL.

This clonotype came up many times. DNA of the CDR3: TGTGCCACCAGCAGAGCCTACCGGGACAGGGAGAATTATAATTCACCCCTCCACTTT. This translates into CATSRAYRDRENYNSPLHF. V usage is TRBV15 and J usage is TRBJ1-6; TRBD1 agrees at 9 bases. The germline gives CDR1 LNHNV, CDR2 YYDKDF (reference sequence). V gave up 1 base and J gave up 4 bases; unmatched junction bases: 11. This CDR3 has 19 amino acids.

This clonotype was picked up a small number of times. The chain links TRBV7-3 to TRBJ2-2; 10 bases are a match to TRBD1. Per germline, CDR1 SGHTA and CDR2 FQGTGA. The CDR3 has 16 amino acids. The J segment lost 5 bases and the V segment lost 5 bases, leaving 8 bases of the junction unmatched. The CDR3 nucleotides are TGTGCCAGCAGCACGGGACAGGGGCGAGGAACCGGGGAGCTGTTTTTT. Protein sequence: CASSTGQGRGTGELFF.

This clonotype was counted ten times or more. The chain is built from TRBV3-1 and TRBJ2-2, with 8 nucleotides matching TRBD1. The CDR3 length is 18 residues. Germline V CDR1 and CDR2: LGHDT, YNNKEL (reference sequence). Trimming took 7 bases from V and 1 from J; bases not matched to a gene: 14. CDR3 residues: CASTSLQGGGLNTGELFF. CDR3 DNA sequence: TGTGCCAGCACCTCTTTACAGGGGGGAGGACTGAACACCGGGGAGCTGTTTTTT.

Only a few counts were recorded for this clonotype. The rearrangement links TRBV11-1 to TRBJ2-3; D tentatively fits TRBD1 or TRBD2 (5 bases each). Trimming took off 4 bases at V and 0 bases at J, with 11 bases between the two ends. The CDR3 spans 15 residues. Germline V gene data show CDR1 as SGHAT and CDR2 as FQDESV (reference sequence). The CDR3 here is CASSYDGASTDTQYF. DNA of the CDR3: TGTGCCAGCAGCTATGACGGGGCCAGCACAGATACGCAGTATTTT.